The 28 T cell receptor beta chains reported below all come from one sample, sequenced in a study of blood T cell repertoires in COVID-19. The protocol was immunoSEQ multiplex PCR, while the TCRdb copy is restricted to in-frame clones and leaves out a portion. The data hold around 370,000 clones, with 88% observed a single time. Sample: PBMCs or T cells enriched from blood (not recorded which). Source of these receptors: a woman under 30 who had recovered from COVID-19.

Notes on this clone: A read error may be the cause here, since a much bigger clone is one base away. Other DNA sequences in this specimen translate into the identical CDR3. The rearrangement joins TRBV2 to TRBJ2-2; unclear D gene. V was clipped by 6 bases and J by 3 bases, with 5 bases between them. The CDR3 extends over 12 amino acids. The germline gives CDR1 SNHLY, CDR2 FYNNEI. This CDR3 is CASSPDTGELFF. CDR3 bases: TGTGCCAGCAGCCCCGACACCGGGGAGCTGTTTTTT. Full variable domain (outside the CDR3, taken from reference TRBV2 and TRBJ2-2): EPEVTQTPSHQVTQMGQEVILRCVPISNHLYFYWYRQILGQKVEFLVSFYNNEISEKSEIFDDQFSVERPDGSNFTLKIRSTKLEDSAMYFCASSPDTGELFFGEGSRLTVL.

The chain recombines TRBV5-1 with TRBJ1-5; 7 bases are a match to TRBD1. CDR1 and CDR2 from the germline V gene are SGHRS and YFSETQ. This CDR3 has 14 residues. V lost 0 bases to trimming and J lost 7 bases; unmatched junction nucleotides: 4. CDR3 in DNA: TGCGCCAGCAGCTTGGCGCAGGGGGAACAGCCCCAGCATTTT. Protein product: CASSLAQGEQPQHF.

V gene TRBV6-4 combines with J gene TRBJ1-1; 8 bases map to TRBD1. Looked up from germline, CDR1 is MRHNA and CDR2 is SNTAGT. Trimming removed 4 bases from V and 2 bases from J; junction bases left unmatched: 3. This CDR3 is built from 14 residues. CDR3: CASSAQGGNTEAFF. The CDR3 nucleotides read TGTGCCAGCAGTGCACAGGGGGGAAACACTGAAGCTTTCTTT.

The chain links TRBV6-5 to TRBJ2-1, with 9 bases fitting TRBD2. After removal of 7 bases from V and 2 bases from J, the junction contained 3 bases not matched to a gene. CDR1 is MNHEY, CDR2 SVGAGI, per germline. CDR3 length: 14 amino acids. The DNA for the CDR3 is TGTGCCAGCACTAGCGGGGCTACCTACAATGAGCAGTTCTTC. This translates into CASTSGATYNEQFF.

The rearrangement uses TRBV12-5 and TRBJ2-2; 9 bases fit TRBD1. CDR1 and CDR2 from the germline V gene are LGHNT and FRNRAP. The CDR3 covers 15 residues. The trim removed 6 bases at V and 6 bases at J, leaving 8 bases unmatched. The CDR3 loop is CASGPGQGVAGELFF. The CDR3 DNA reads as TGTGCTAGTGGCCCGGGACAGGGCGTAGCCGGGGAGCTGTTTTTT.

CDR3 region: CASSYSALAGGRETQYF. CDR3 nucleotide sequence: TGTGCCAGCAGTTACTCGGCACTAGCGGGGGGGAGAGAGACCCAGTACTTC. J is TRBJ2-5 and V is TRBV6-2 or TRBV6-3; 13 bases map to TRBD2. With V trimmed by 0 bases and J by 4 bases, 5 bases remained unmatched. The CDR3 runs to 17 residues. The germline CDR1 and CDR2 sequences are MNHEY and SVGEGT.

This clone showed up just once. This chain uses TRBV2 with TRBJ1-1; D gene ambiguous. The CDR3 runs 13 residues. Germline CDR1 reads SNHLY; CDR2 reads FYNNEI. V shed 2 bases and J shed 3 bases, with 7 bases lying between them. DNA for the CDR3: TGTGCCAGCAGTGAATTCCGGGACACTGAAGCTTTCTTT. Its protein product is CASSEFRDTEAFF.

This rearrangement joins TRBV9 to TRBJ1-2; the D gene is possibly TRBD1 (6 bases). V was shortened by 4 bases and J by 0 bases, with 16 bases between the two germline ends. The CDR3 runs 16 residues. Germline CDR1 reads SGDLS; CDR2 reads YYNGEE. In DNA, the CDR3 is TGTGCCAGCAGCTCCCAGCGCAGGGGTCCTAACTATGGCTACACCTTC. Its translation is CASSSQRRGPNYGYTF.

The V gene is TRBV15, the J gene TRBJ1-1; D gene unclear. The CDR3 runs 11 residues. Germline V gene data show CDR1 as LNHNV and CDR2 as YYDKDF (reference sequence). The ends were cut back, 3 bases at V and 5 bases at J, with 4 bases in the middle. The CDR3 nucleotides are TGTGCCACCAGCAGCGGTACTGAAGCTTTCTTT. Translating it yields CATSSGTEAFF.

V gene TRBV28 combines with J gene TRBJ1-5; D ambiguous. Trimming shortened V by 0 bases and J by 7 bases, and 4 bases separated the two germline ends. The CDR3 is 12 amino acids. Germline lookup yields CDR1 MDHEN and CDR2 SYDVKM. CDR3 in DNA: TGTGCCAGCAGTTTATGGGGCCAGCCCCAGCATTTT. Its protein is CASSLWGQPQHF.

This clone was seen a few times. J is TRBJ1-2 and V is TRBV10-3, with D possibly being TRBD1 (6 bases). V lost 7 bases to trimming and J lost 2 bases, with 14 bases between them. The CDR3 length is 14 residues. From germline, CDR1 is ENHRY and CDR2 SYGVKD. The CDR3 DNA is TGTGCCATCACTCCCCGGACAGAGAACTATGGCTACACCTTC. It specifies CAITPRTENYGYTF.

The V and J genes are TRBV6-5 and TRBJ1-3; TRBD1 agrees at 9 bases. Germline V gene lookup returns CDR1 MNHEY and CDR2 SVGAGI. After removal of 6 bases from V and 4 bases from J, the junction contained 7 bases not matched to a gene. The CDR3 loop spans 15 amino acids. CDR3 coding DNA: TGTGCCAGCAGATCCGGGACAGGGATGGGAAACACCATATATTTT. It translates to CASRSGTGMGNTIYF.

This clone was seen more than once but under ten times. The CDR3 protein is CARGGAQSPLHF. The CDR3 DNA follows: TGTGCCCGAGGGGGCGCGCAGTCACCCCTCCACTTT. The chain joins TRBV28 to TRBJ1-6; 7 nucleotides align to TRBD1. CDR1 MDHEN and CDR2 SYDVKM come from the germline V gene. The CDR3 runs 12 residues. Germline trimming cut 11 bases from V and 10 bases from J; bases unmatched to any gene: 8.

CDR3 DNA sequence: TGTGCCAGCAGCGTAGGCAGGGGACAGGCTAATGAAAAACTGTTTTTT. Its protein is CASSVGRGQANEKLFF. The chain combines TRBV9 with TRBJ1-4, with 8 bases lining up with TRBD1. The trim removed 0 bases at V and 3 bases at J, leaving 4 bases unmatched. Germline-derived CDR1 and CDR2 are SGDLS and YYNGEE. This CDR3 spans 16 amino acids.

V gene TRBV5-1 combines with J gene TRBJ2-7; 9 bases line up with TRBD1. CDR3 size: 14 residues. Trimming removed 5 bases from V and 6 bases from J; junction bases left unmatched: 9. CDR1 SGHRS and CDR2 YFSETQ come from the germline V gene. The CDR3, as DNA: TGCGCCAGCAGGGGGGACAGGGTTGGGTCCGAGCAGTACTTC. This codes for CASRGDRVGSEQYF.

V is TRBV2 and J is TRBJ2-7; unclear D gene. This CDR3 has 11 residues. The germline CDR1 and CDR2 sequences are SNHLY and FYNNEI. V was clipped by 7 bases and J by 1 base, with 5 bases between them. The CDR3 coding sequence is TGTGCCAGCACTGTATCCTACGAGCAGTACTTC. Residues: CASTVSYEQYF.

CDR3 region: CASSIANSNQPQHF. CDR3 nucleotide sequence: TGTGCCAGTAGTATAGCCAATAGCAATCAGCCCCAGCATTTT. The rearrangement joins TRBV19 to TRBJ1-5; D not resolved. This CDR3 has 14 residues. Looked up from germline, CDR1 is LNHDA and CDR2 is SQIVND (reference sequence). V was pared by 1 base and J by 0 bases, with 4 bases between.

This chain links TRBV29-1 with TRBJ1-1; possibly TRBD1 for D (5 bases). Germline CDR1 is SQVTM and CDR2 is ANQGSEA. The CDR3 covers 10 residues. With 7 bases removed from V and 7 bases from J, the gap between germline ends came to 10 bases. The CDR3 here is CSGWGLEAFF. In DNA form, the CDR3 reads TGCAGCGGTTGGGGACTTGAAGCTTTCTTT.

The V call is TRBV6-5, the J call TRBJ1-5, with D uncertain. This CDR3 contains 12 residues. Germline V gene data show CDR1 as MNHEY and CDR2 as SVGAGI. V was trimmed by 7 bases and J by 2 bases, leaving 6 bases between them. The CDR3 spells CASTVGNQPQHF. The DNA of the CDR3 is TGTGCCAGCACGGTTGGCAATCAGCCCCAGCATTTT.

The V gene is TRBV5-1, the J gene TRBJ1-5; 11 positions match TRBD1. Per the germline V gene, CDR1 is SGHRS and CDR2 is YFSETQ. The trim removed 6 bases at V and 7 bases at J, leaving 9 bases unmatched. The CDR3 loop spans 15 amino acids. The CDR3 reads CASTPDRGHRQPQHF. CDR3 DNA sequence: TGCGCCAGCACCCCGGACAGGGGGCACAGGCAGCCCCAGCATTTT.

Points on this clone: Other DNA sequences in this specimen translate into the identical CDR3. This sequence joins TRBV7-6 and TRBJ2-5; D might be TRBD1 (6 bases). In germline, CDR1 is SGHVS, CDR2 FNYEAQ. The CDR3 runs 14 residues. V lost 0 bases and J lost 1, with 6 bases in between. CDR3 coding DNA: TGTGCCAGCAGCTTAGCAGGGGGCCAAGAGACCCAGTACTTC. As protein: CASSLAGGQETQYF.

V and J are TRBV5-4 and TRBJ2-1; TRBD1 matches at 10 bases. Germline V gene data show CDR1 as SGHNT and CDR2 as YYREEE (reference sequence). This CDR3 region has 18 residues. V lost 4 bases and J lost 9; bases outside the gene matches: 19. The CDR3 is CASSRAGPGTGAAGEQFF. The CDR3, as DNA: TGTGCCAGCAGCCGGGCAGGACCCGGGACAGGGGCAGCGGGTGAGCAGTTCTTC.

This clone has just one count. V gene TRBV4-1 combines with J gene TRBJ1-2, with 12 bases identical to TRBD1. The J segment lost 10 bases and the V segment lost 4 bases, leaving 7 bases of the junction unmatched. The V gene's germline CDR1 is MGHRA and CDR2 YSYEKL. The CDR3 extends over 14 amino acids. As DNA, the CDR3 is TGCGCCAGCAGCCCGGGACAGGGGGCGAGAGACTACACCTTC. Amino acids: CASSPGQGARDYTF.

Here the CDR3 DNA reads TGTGCCAGCACCGAGGGGTACAATAGCGGTCAGCCCCAGCATTTT. Its protein product is CASTEGYNSGQPQHF. The V gene is TRBV2, the J gene TRBJ1-5, with a tentative D call TRBD1 (5 bases). There are 15 residues in the CDR3. Trimming took off 7 bases at V and 6 bases at J, with 19 bases between the two ends. Per the germline V gene, CDR1 is SNHLY and CDR2 is FYNNEI.

The gene calls are TRBV5-1 and TRBJ1-1, with unresolved D. There are 15 residues in the CDR3. CDR1 is SGHRS and CDR2 is YFSETQ in the germline V gene. Trimming removed 4 bases at V and 1 base at J, with 14 bases between. CDR3 in DNA: TGCGCCAGCAGCCACGCACCCACAGAGAACACTGAAGCTTTCTTT. It encodes CASSHAPTENTEAFF. Filled out from reference TRBV5-1 and TRBJ1-1, the complete variable domain reads KAGVTQTPRYLIKTRGQQVTLSCSPISGHRSVSWYQQTPGQGLQFLFEYFSETQRNKGNFPGRFSGRQFSNSRSEMNVSTLELGDSALYLCASSHAPTENTEAFFGQGTRLTVV.

This clone was detected only once. V usage is TRBV4-1 and J usage is TRBJ1-6; 8 positions match TRBD1. V was pared by 1 base and J by 7 bases, with 6 bases of the junction left unmatched. Germline CDR1 MGHRA, CDR2 YSYEKL. This CDR3 spans 16 amino acids. The CDR3 loop is CASSQAPGQVNSPLHF. Written as DNA, the CDR3 is TGCGCCAGCAGCCAAGCCCCGGGACAGGTGAATTCACCCCTCCACTTT.

This chain links TRBV6-5 with TRBJ2-1; 9 bases align to TRBD2. The V segment lost 8 bases and the J segment 3 bases; nucleotides outside the gene matches: 2. Germline lookup yields CDR1 MNHEY and CDR2 SVGAGI. CDR3 length: 13 amino acids. The CDR3 protein is CASGAGGYNEQFF. The CDR3 DNA is TGTGCCAGCGGAGCGGGGGGCTACAATGAGCAGTTCTTC.

On this clone itself: Other DNA sequences in this specimen translate into the identical CDR3. The rearrangement joins TRBV6-5 to TRBJ1-1; D is perhaps TRBD1 (5 bases). The CDR3 is made up of 15 amino acids. CDR1 and CDR2 from the germline V gene are MNHEY and SVGAGI. The V gene lost 3 bases and the J gene lost 1 base, with 12 bases spanning the gap. The CDR3 DNA reads TGTGCCAGCAGTTATATTACAGGCGGGAACACTGAAGCTTTCTTT. This codes for CASSYITGGNTEAFF.